These 29 T cell receptor beta chains were all obtained from the same sample, sequenced in a study of glioma-infiltrating T cells. TCR alpha and beta CDR3 regions were amplified from RNA using iRepertoire nested multiplex PCR. TCRdb recomputed calls from the multiplex PCR reads with MiXCR, one row per CDR3 protein. The sample has about 130,000 distinct CDR3 sequences; under 30% are singletons. The sequenced sample was glioma tissue, nonneoplastic brain tissue, or PBMCs (not recorded which). These receptors came from a human donor with low-grade glioma or glioblastoma, undergoing nonglioma brain surgery, or in good health (not recorded which).

Only a few counts were recorded for this clonotype. The chain employs TRBV14 and TRBJ2-1; 9 nucleotides agree with TRBD2. With V trimmed by 6 bases and J by 4 bases, 7 bases remained unmatched. Germline V gene sequence: CDR1 SGHDN, CDR2 FVKESK. CDR3 size: 15 residues. In DNA form, the CDR3 reads TGTGCCAGCAGTCTCCTAGCGGGGCGTTACAATGAGCAGTTCTTC. Its translation: CASSLLAGRYNEQFF.

This chain joins TRBV10-2 and TRBJ1-5; D unclear. Looked up from germline, CDR1 is WSHSY and CDR2 is SAAADI. CDR3 length equals 13 residues. Deletions cut 6 bases from V and 6 bases from J, with 12 bases between. In DNA, the CDR3 is TGCGCCAGCAGGTTGACTGAGGGTCAGCCCCAGCATTTT. This gives the protein CASRLTEGQPQHF.

The chain combines TRBV6-1 with TRBJ2-7; the D gene could be TRBD1 or TRBD2 (5 bases each). Germline lookup yields CDR1 MNHNS and CDR2 SASEGT. There are 14 residues in the CDR3. Trimming left V 6 bases short and J 2 bases short, with 14 bases between. The CDR3 DNA reads as TGTGCCAGCAGCCCCGCCGGGGCCGCCTACGAGCAGTACGTC. Its protein is CASSPAGAAYEQYV.

The chain joins TRBV5-4 to TRBJ2-3; D is perhaps TRBD1 (7 bases). Between the trimmed V and J ends, which lost 4 bases and 3 bases, there was a span of 12 bases. The germline V gene encodes CDR1 SGHNT and CDR2 YYREEE (reference sequence). CDR3 length: 14 residues. The CDR3 protein is CASSVQGGTDTQYF. The CDR3 coding sequence is TGTGCCAGCAGCGTCCAGGGGGGAACAGATACGCAGTATTTT.

This clonotype was picked up many times. The CDR3 DNA sequence: TGCGCCAGCAGCCAAGTGTTGATTAACTATGGCTACACCTTC. Translating gives CASSQVLINYGYTF. The V and J genes are TRBV4-1 and TRBJ1-2, with D unresolved. The V gene's germline CDR1 is MGHRA and CDR2 YSYEKL. The CDR3 runs 14 residues. V was pared by 1 base and J by 1 base, with 7 bases between.

Details on this clonotype: This may come from a read error, since a much larger clone is one base off. This rearrangement joins TRBV6-1 to TRBJ1-2, with D unclear. Between the trimmed V and J ends, which lost 2 bases and 0 bases, there was a span of 7 bases. The CDR3 is 14 amino acids. Germline V CDR1 and CDR2: MNHNS, SASEGT. CDR3 loop: CASSEWNANYGYTF. CDR3 DNA: TGTGCCAGCAGTGAATGGAATGCTAACTATGGCTACACCTTC.

In this sample, this clonotype turned up many times. This chain connects TRBV7-6 to TRBJ2-3; D gene ambiguous. CDR1 is SGHVS and CDR2 is FNYEAQ in the germline V gene. Trimming took off 5 bases at V and 3 bases at J, with 3 bases between the two ends. The CDR3 is 11 amino acids. The CDR3 spells CASSQTDTQYF. CDR3 nucleotides: TGTGCCAGCAGCCAGACAGATACGCAGTATTTT.

This chain joins TRBV24-1 and TRBJ1-2; D might be TRBD1 (5 bases). The V gene's germline CDR1 is KGHDR and CDR2 SFDVKD. The CDR3 has 14 amino acids. The V end lost 7 bases, the J end lost 3 bases, and 14 bases lay between the germline ends. CDR3 region: CATREEGRDYGYTF. The CDR3 DNA sequence: TGTGCCACCAGAGAGGAGGGGCGAGACTATGGCTACACCTTC.

This clonotype was picked up many times. The V gene is TRBV28, the J gene TRBJ1-1; D gene uncertain. V lost 10 bases, J lost 4 bases, and 19 bases lay in between. Germline-derived CDR1 and CDR2 are MDHEN and SYDVKM. The length of the CDR3 is 14 residues. CDR3 amino acids: CAIYAGAWGTEAFF. The CDR3 bases are TGTGCCATATATGCAGGCGCCTGGGGCACTGAAGCTTTCTTT.

This clonotype appeared a few times. The CDR3 is CSASKVVKPQHF. CDR3 nucleotide sequence: TGCAGTGCTAGTAAGGTGGTGAAGCCCCAGCATTTT. V usage is TRBV20-1 and J usage is TRBJ1-5; D not certain. This CDR3 is 12 amino acids long. Between the trimmed V and J ends, which lost 3 bases and 8 bases, there was a span of 11 bases. Germline V gene data show CDR1 as DFQATT and CDR2 as SNEGSKA (reference sequence).

J is TRBJ1-2 and V is TRBV20-1; 7 nucleotides match TRBD1. The CDR3 length is 12 residues. Trimming cost V 4 bases and J 8 bases; bases outside gene matches: 7. Germline lookup yields CDR1 DFQATT and CDR2 SNEGSKA (reference sequence). CDR3 loop: CSAKEGARGYTF. The CDR3 coding sequence is TGCAGTGCTAAGGAGGGGGCGCGAGGCTACACCTTC.

The gene calls are TRBV12-5 and TRBJ2-1; TRBD1 might be the D (6 bases). Trimming cost V 5 bases and J 7 bases, with 9 bases left between them. CDR3 length equals 12 residues. Germline CDR1 and CDR2: LGHNT and FRNRAP. In DNA, the CDR3 is TGTGCTAGTGGTCCAGACAGGAATGAGCAGTTCTTC. It encodes CASGPDRNEQFF.

This clonotype occurred a few times. The rearrangement links TRBV12-3 or TRBV12-4 to TRBJ1-1; the D is unclear. CDR3 length: 13 amino acids. Trimming pared 3 bases from V and 5 bases from J, leaving 10 bases between. CDR3 sequence (DNA): TGTGCCAGCAGTTTCGAGGGAGGTACTGAAGCTTTCTTT. Amino acids: CASSFEGGTEAFF.

The chain joins TRBV29-1 to TRBJ1-5; D remains ambiguous. Germline loops: CDR1 SQVTM, CDR2 ANQGSEA. Between the trimmed V and J ends, which lost 4 bases and 0 bases, there was a span of 4 bases. The CDR3 sequence is 12 residues long. In DNA form, the CDR3 reads TGCAGCGTTGGATATAGCAATCAGCCCCAGCATTTT. It is translated as CSVGYSNQPQHF.

A few counts support this clonotype. The chain has TRBV19 and TRBJ1-1; D is uncertain. Trimming took 6 bases from V and 1 from J, leaving 12 bases between them. The CDR3 runs 14 residues. CDR1 and CDR2 from the germline V gene are LNHDA and SQIVND (reference sequence). CDR3 coding DNA: TGTGCCAGTAGGGTTGGACGGTGGAACACTGAAGCTTTCTTT. Its protein product is CASRVGRWNTEAFF.

The chain uses TRBV29-1 and TRBJ1-1; D gene uncertain. CDR1 and CDR2 from the germline V gene are SQVTM and ANQGSEA. V dropped 3 bases and J dropped 4 bases, with 9 bases sitting between them. The CDR3 runs 12 residues. The CDR3 protein is CSVDRAGTEAFF. The CDR3 bases are TGCAGCGTTGACCGGGCGGGCACTGAAGCTTTCTTT. Using reference TRBV29-1 and TRBJ1-1 for the parts outside the CDR3, the full variable domain is SAVISQKPSRDICQRGTSLTIQCQVDSQVTMMFWYRQQPGQSLTLIATANQGSEATYESGFVIDKFPISRPNLTFSTLTVSNMSPEDSSIYLCSVDRAGTEAFFGQGTRLTVV.

The chain combines TRBV14 with TRBJ2-4; D remains unclear. Germline lookup yields CDR1 SGHDN and CDR2 FVKESK. Trimming removed 1 base at V and 13 bases at J, with 11 bases between. The length of the CDR3 is 12 residues. CDR3 residues: CASSQGSSTQYF. Written as DNA, the CDR3 is TGTGCCAGCAGCCAAGGGTCCTCGACACAGTACTTC.

The rearrangement links TRBV15 to TRBJ1-2; 8 bases line up with TRBD1. V was pared by 3 bases and J by 3 bases, with 6 bases of the junction left unmatched. CDR1 and CDR2 (germline): LNHNV, YYDKDF (reference sequence). There are 15 residues in the CDR3. CDR3 coding DNA: TGTGCCACCAGCAGGGGCGGACAGGGTGACTATGGCTACACCTTC. This translates into CATSRGGQGDYGYTF.

This clonotype came up a few times. V gene TRBV19 combines with J gene TRBJ1-2; TRBD1 is a possible D gene (5 bases). This CDR3 has 15 residues. V was pared by 4 bases and J by 8 bases, with 20 bases between. Germline lookup yields CDR1 LNHDA and CDR2 SQIVND (reference sequence). CDR3 nucleotide sequence: TGTGCCAGTAGTAGGAGGGGACGCGGCGTTGGAGGCTACACCTTC. This gives the protein CASSRRGRGVGGYTF. Using reference TRBV19 and TRBJ1-2 for the parts outside the CDR3, the full variable domain is DGGITQSPKYLFRKEGQNVTLSCEQNLNHDAMYWYRQDPGQGLRLIYYSQIVNDFQKGDIAEGYSVSREKKESFPLTVTSAQKNPTAFYLCASSRRGRGVGGYTFGSGTRLTVV.

CDR3 amino acids: CATSDPADSQETQYF. The CDR3, as DNA: TGTGCCACCAGTGATCCCGCCGACAGCCAAGAGACCCAGTACTTC. The chain recombines TRBV24-1 with TRBJ2-5, with D tentatively TRBD1 (5 bases). Germline V gives CDR1 KGHDR, CDR2 SFDVKD. Trimming took 3 bases from V and 1 from J, leaving 11 bases between them. The CDR3 loop spans 15 amino acids.

This clonotype was seen repeatedly, ten times or more. The V and J genes are TRBV6-1 and TRBJ1-3; 7 nucleotides agree with TRBD1. The CDR3 extends over 11 amino acids. CDR1 MNHNS and CDR2 SASEGT come from the germline V gene. The ends lost 7 bases at V and 7 bases at J; junction bases unmatched: 1. CDR3 nucleotides: TGTGCCAGCAAACAGGGGAACACCATATATTTT. Translation: CASKQGNTIYF.

This clonotype was seen many times. The rearrangement uses TRBV25-1 and TRBJ2-5; D might be TRBD2 (6 bases). The length of the CDR3 is 16 residues. The V and J ends lost 0 bases and 5 bases respectively, with 16 bases between them. Germline V gene lookup returns CDR1 MGHDK and CDR2 SYGVNS. The CDR3 coding sequence is TGTGCCAGCAGTGAATATTTCAAGGGGAGGTGGGAGACCCAGTACTTC. Translating gives CASSEYFKGRWETQYF.

In this sample, this clonotype turned up many times. The V gene is TRBV6-1, the J gene TRBJ2-3; tentative D call: TRBD1 (7 bases). This CDR3 contains 14 residues. V was shortened by 10 bases and J by 1 base, with 15 bases between the two germline ends. The germline gives CDR1 MNHNS, CDR2 SASEGT. The CDR3 coding sequence is TGTGCCACTAGACCAGGGGGGCGCACAGATACGCAGTATTTT. This sequence encodes CATRPGGRTDTQYF.

This clonotype was detected only a few times. The chain links TRBV10-3 to TRBJ1-4; 7 nucleotides align to TRBD1. The junction had 14 bases not matched to a gene; V was cut back by 10 bases and J by 6 bases. This CDR3 comprises 15 residues. Germline CDR1 reads ENHRY; CDR2 reads SYGVKD. The CDR3 sequence is CATLHQTGTHEKLFF. As DNA, the CDR3 is TGTGCCACCCTCCACCAGACAGGGACCCATGAAAAACTGTTTTTT.

This clonotype was seen more than once but under ten times. The chain is built from TRBV18 and TRBJ1-3; D unclear. This CDR3 is 15 amino acids long. The V end lost 2 bases, the J end lost 4 bases, and 12 bases lay between the germline ends. Germline values: CDR1 KGHSH, CDR2 LQKENI. The CDR3 DNA sequence: TGTGCCAGCTCACCAGGGCGCCAGAGCGGAAACACCATATATTTT. This translates into CASSPGRQSGNTIYF.

J is TRBJ2-1 and V is TRBV3-1, with 12 bases lining up with TRBD1. The CDR3 runs 15 residues. The ends lost 1 base at V and 6 bases at J; junction bases unmatched: 1. Germline V gives CDR1 LGHDT, CDR2 YNNKEL (reference sequence). The CDR3 region has the DNA TGTGCCAGCAGCCAAGGGGACAGGGGGCTCAATGAGCAGTTCTTC. This sequence encodes CASSQGDRGLNEQFF.

This clonotype was seen repeatedly, ten times or more. The chain has TRBV28 and TRBJ2-1; 11 nucleotides line up with TRBD1. The CDR3 consists of 17 residues. Germline values: CDR1 MDHEN, CDR2 SYDVKM. With V trimmed by 3 bases and J by 7 bases, 11 bases remained unmatched. CDR3 in amino acids: CASSFTSGQGARNEQFF. DNA of the CDR3: TGTGCCAGCAGTTTTACCTCCGGACAGGGGGCGCGGAATGAGCAGTTCTTC.

The rearrangement joins TRBV28 to TRBJ2-7, with 7 nucleotides matching TRBD1. The germline gives CDR1 MDHEN, CDR2 SYDVKM. CDR3 size: 14 residues. The CDR3 is CASSSQQGSYEKYV. CDR3 DNA sequence: TGTGCCAGCAGTTCACAACAGGGGTCCTACGAGAAGTACGTC.

This clonotype was seen a handful of times. The chain couples TRBV19 to TRBJ2-5; 7 bases map to TRBD1. The CDR3 runs 12 residues. Germline values: CDR1 LNHDA, CDR2 SQIVND (reference sequence). The V and J ends lost 9 bases and 5 bases, in that order; junction bases with no gene match: 6. The CDR3 nucleotides are TGTGCCAGCACAGGGGTTTCGGAGACCCAGTACTTC. This translates into CASTGVSETQYF.